Each of the 10 T cell receptor beta chains below was sequenced from the same sample in a study of blood T cells in healthy people across ages. Together with a sample-barcoded 5' primer, a J-beta primer mix was included in a second PCR lasting about 7 to 12 cycles. TCRdb reprocessed the 5' RACE reads with MiXCR, giving one entry per CDR3 protein. The sample has approximately 820,000 distinct CDR3 sequences, roughly 44% seen once. The sample taken for sequencing was blood. These receptors were collected from a man aged 60-69 years in good health.

This clonotype occurred a few times. The chain recombines TRBV20-1 with TRBJ2-3; D gene ambiguous. From germline, CDR1 is DFQATT and CDR2 SNEGSKA (reference sequence). V lost 3 bases and J lost 2, with 12 bases in between. The CDR3 totals 14 residues. In DNA form, the CDR3 reads TGCAGTGCTAGTTTAGTCGGTTCCACAGATACGCAGTATTTT. Translated, it gives CSASLVGSTDTQYF.

The gene calls are TRBV9 and TRBJ1-6, with 8 bases aligning to TRBD1. Germline loops: CDR1 SGDLS, CDR2 YYNGEE. The J segment lost 11 bases and the V segment lost 4 bases, leaving 8 bases of the junction unmatched. This CDR3 is built from 14 residues. The DNA for the CDR3 is TGTGCCAGCAGCTCCCGACAGGGGAATCCACCCCTCCACTTT. Translation gives CASSSRQGNPPLHF. Full variable domain (missing parts from reference TRBV9 and TRBJ1-6): DSGVTQTPKHLITATGQRVTLRCSPRSGDLSVYWYQQSLDQGLQFLIQYYNGEERAKGNILERFSAQQFPDLHSELNLSSLELGDSALYFCASSSRQGNPPLHFGNGTRLTVT.

This clonotype was observed a handful of times. The J gene is TRBJ1-2, the V gene TRBV9; 9 bases align to TRBD1. V trimming: 4 bases; J trimming: 7 bases; junction bases outside the gene matches: 8. Germline CDR1 and CDR2: SGDLS and YYNGEE. The CDR3 runs to 14 residues. The DNA for the CDR3 is TGTGCCAGCAGCACCAGACAGGGGGTGGGTGGCTACACCTTC. Its translation: CASSTRQGVGGYTF.

The chain uses TRBV15 and TRBJ2-3, with 9 bases that match TRBD2. Germline V lookup: CDR1 LNHNV, CDR2 YYDKDF (reference sequence). The V segment lost 0 bases and the J segment 2 bases; nucleotides outside the gene matches: 6. There are 17 residues in the CDR3. The CDR3 sequence is CATSRDLPSGITDTQYF. The CDR3 DNA follows: TGTGCCACCAGCAGAGATTTGCCTAGCGGGATCACAGATACGCAGTATTTT.

The chain is built from TRBV20-1 and TRBJ2-7; a possible D gene is TRBD1 (5 bases). Germline-derived CDR1 and CDR2 are DFQATT and SNEGSKA (reference sequence). The CDR3 has 12 residues. V was pared by 3 bases and J by 4 bases, with 10 bases between. CDR3 sequence (DNA): TGCAGTGCTAGTACTGGGGCTTACGAGCAGTACTTC. It encodes CSASTGAYEQYF.

This clonotype occurred once. V is TRBV12-3 or TRBV12-4 and J is TRBJ1-5, with 7 bases that match TRBD1. This CDR3 contains 16 residues. V shed 6 bases, J shed 1 base, and the junction held 9 bases outside the gene matches. The CDR3 coding sequence is TGTGCCAGCAGGCCAGGGGGGGGAACAAGCAATCAGCCCCAGCATTTT. Its protein is CASRPGGGTSNQPQHF.

The gene calls are TRBV7-2 and TRBJ2-1, with TRBD1 matching over 12 bases. J gave up 9 bases and V 2 bases, and 8 bases lay outside the gene matches. The CDR3 is 16 residues long. Germline V gene sequence: CDR1 SGHTA, CDR2 FQGNSA. In DNA form, the CDR3 reads TGTGCCAGCAGCTTATTCAGGGACAGGGGGCTGGGTGAGCAGTTCTTC. It specifies CASSLFRDRGLGEQFF.

The chain joins TRBV20-1 to TRBJ2-5, with D possibly matching TRBD2 (6 bases). The J call may be mistaken, given a closer DNA end match to TRBJ2-7. The CDR3 covers 13 residues. Germline V gives CDR1 DFQATT, CDR2 SNEGSKA (reference sequence). The CDR3 DNA reads as TGCAGTGCTAGTCATGGACTAACCTACGAGCAGTACTTC. It encodes CSASHGLTYEQYF.

The rearrangement uses TRBV20-1 and TRBJ2-7, with TRBD1 matching over 10 bases. V was pared by 5 bases and J by 4 bases, with 8 bases of the junction left unmatched. The CDR3 spans 14 residues. CDR1 is DFQATT, CDR2 SNEGSKA, per germline (reference sequence). The CDR3 DNA follows: TGCAGTGCTTCGGCGCGGGACAGGGGTTACGAGCAGTACTTC. As protein: CSASARDRGYEQYF.

This chain connects TRBV3-1 to TRBJ2-1, with D unresolved. The CDR3 consists of 13 residues. Per the germline V gene, CDR1 is LGHDT and CDR2 is YNNKEL (reference sequence). Trimming stripped 3 bases from V and 4 bases from J, with 7 bases between. The CDR3: CASSHEGYNEQFF. The CDR3, as DNA: TGTGCCAGCAGCCATGAAGGGTACAATGAGCAGTTCTTC.